This passage covers 27 T cell receptor beta chains from one sample sequenced in a study of cytomegalovirus exposure and HLA in healthy donors. The PCR had 60 Vbeta and 13 Jbeta primers. Repertoires were generated with immunoSEQ multiplex PCR, while TCRdb's copy carries only in-frame clones and drops some. The table records under 100,000 clones, over 60% of them present only once. The source material was PBMCs. The receptor set was obtained from a man between 35 and 55 years old in good health and CMV-seronegative.

The chain joins TRBV4-1 to TRBJ2-7; weak D call: TRBD1 (6 bases). V was trimmed by 0 bases and J by 6 bases, leaving 12 bases between them. Germline V gives CDR1 MGHRA, CDR2 YSYEKL. This CDR3 is built from 14 residues. This CDR3 is CASSQDQGLVEQYF. The CDR3 region has the DNA TGCGCCAGCAGCCAAGACCAGGGGCTGGTCGAGCAGTACTTC.

The rearrangement joins TRBV9 to TRBJ2-7; D not resolved. Trimming stripped 3 bases from V and 6 bases from J, with 10 bases between. This CDR3 comprises 12 residues. CDR1 SGDLS and CDR2 YYNGEE come from the germline V gene. Here the CDR3 DNA reads TGTGCCAGCAGCGCCCCTGGCGGCGAGCAGTACTTC. It encodes CASSAPGGEQYF.

With regard to this clone: Other nucleotide sequences from this sample produce the same CDR3. The chain is built from TRBV7-3 and TRBJ2-1; D call uncertain. The germline V gene has CDR1 SGHTA and CDR2 FQGTGA. The CDR3 is 12 residues long. Trimming took off 4 bases at V and 6 bases at J, with 7 bases between the two ends. The CDR3 is CASSSPGNEQFF. CDR3 DNA sequence: TGTGCCAGCAGCTCCCCAGGCAATGAGCAGTTCTTC. The variable domain in full, with the rest retrieved from reference TRBV7-3 and TRBJ2-1, is GAGVSQTPSNKVTEKGKYVELRCDPISGHTALYWYRQSLGQGPEFLIYFQGTGAADDSGLPNDRFFAVRPEGSVSTLKIQRTERGDSAVYLCASSSPGNEQFFGPGTRLTVL.

The chain links TRBV10-3 to TRBJ2-1; 7 bases are shared with TRBD2. Germline CDR1 reads ENHRY; CDR2 reads SYGVKD. V lost 3 bases, J lost 1 base, and 9 bases stayed unmatched. There are 17 residues in the CDR3. The CDR3 nucleotides read TGTGCCATCAGTGATCCCCCCCGGGGGGTATCCTACAATGAGCAGTTCTTC. It is translated as CAISDPPRGVSYNEQFF.

V and J are TRBV9 and TRBJ2-2, with a possible D match to TRBD1 (6 bases). The ends were cut back, 0 bases at V and 5 bases at J, with 17 bases in the middle. Germline V gene data show CDR1 as SGDLS and CDR2 as YYNGEE. The CDR3 loop spans 17 amino acids. CDR3 bases: TGTGCCAGCAGCGTAGTTGGACAGATAACGGAGACCGGGGAGCTGTTTTTT. Translation: CASSVVGQITETGELFF.

The CDR3 nucleotides read TGCGCCAGCAGCTCCGTAGGTAGGGGTGCAGATACGCAGTATTTT. Translation: CASSSVGRGADTQYF. The V call is TRBV5-1, the J call TRBJ2-3; D might be TRBD1 (5 bases). This CDR3 spans 15 amino acids. Trimming removed 3 bases at V and 4 bases at J, with 15 bases between. The germline CDR1 and CDR2 sequences are SGHRS and YFSETQ.

The chain uses TRBV7-9 and TRBJ2-1, with 9 positions matching TRBD2. The CDR3 runs 17 residues. After removal of 1 base from V and 8 bases from J, the junction contained 12 bases not matched to a gene. The germline gives CDR1 SEHNR, CDR2 FQNEAQ (reference sequence). The CDR3 reads CASSLGFAGGACDEQFF. The DNA of the CDR3 is TGTGCCAGCAGCTTAGGCTTCGCGGGGGGGGCCTGCGATGAGCAGTTCTTC.

This chain uses TRBV4-1 with TRBJ2-7, with TRBD1 matching over 11 bases. V gave up 4 bases and J gave up 5 bases; unmatched junction bases: 7. This CDR3 is 15 amino acids long. Germline assignment: CDR1 MGHRA and CDR2 YSYEKL. The DNA of the CDR3 is TGCGCCAGCAGCCTGTGGACAGGGGGCAATAACGAGCAGTACTTC. Translation: CASSLWTGGNNEQYF.

The chain is built from TRBV18 and TRBJ1-1, with a possible D match to TRBD1 (6 bases). Trimming removed 6 bases at V and 1 base at J, with 9 bases between. This CDR3 is built from 13 residues. Germline V lookup: CDR1 KGHSH, CDR2 LQKENI. The CDR3 DNA reads as TGTGCCAGCTCCGGGGACACGAACACTGAAGCTTTCTTT. Its protein product is CASSGDTNTEAFF. Supplemented by reference TRBV18 and TRBJ1-1, the full variable domain reads NAGVMQNPRHLVRRRGQEARLRCSPMKGHSHVYWYRQLPEEGLKFMVYLQKENIIDESGMPKERFSAEFPKEGPSILRIQQVVRGDSAAYFCASSGDTNTEAFFGQGTRLTVV.

The gene calls are TRBV7-9 and TRBJ1-4; D remains unclear. The germline V and J ends were trimmed by 1 base and 5 bases, with 17 bases remaining between them. Per germline, CDR1 SEHNR and CDR2 FQNEAQ (reference sequence). The CDR3 totals 17 residues. CDR3 DNA: TGTGCCAGCAGCTTAGGAGGCTCTGGAGGAGGGAATGAAAAACTGTTTTTT. Translating it yields CASSLGGSGGGNEKLFF. Looking up the rest from reference TRBV7-9 and TRBJ1-4 gives the full variable domain: DTGVSQNPRHKITKRGQNVTFRCDPISEHNRLYWYRQTLGQGPEFLTYFQNEAQLEKSRLLSDRFSAERPKGSFSTLEIQRTEQGDSAMYLCASSLGGSGGGNEKLFFGSGTQLSVL.

The chain uses TRBV5-1 and TRBJ2-2; a weak D match, TRBD2 (7 bases). V was clipped by 7 bases and J by 4 bases, with 23 bases between them. Germline assignment: CDR1 SGHRS and CDR2 YFSETQ. The CDR3 has 17 amino acids. The CDR3 loop reads CASRGLEGGPRTGELFF. The DNA for the CDR3 is TGCGCCAGCCGGGGACTTGAGGGGGGGCCGCGCACCGGGGAGCTGTTTTTT.

V usage is TRBV28 and J usage is TRBJ1-2; no definite D call. CDR1 and CDR2 (germline): MDHEN, SYDVKM. The CDR3 has 14 residues. Deletions cut 6 bases from V and 1 base from J, with 12 bases between. The CDR3 region has the DNA TGTGCCAGCAGCCCCATAATACTTAACTATGGCTACACCTTC. Its translation is CASSPIILNYGYTF.

The chain uses TRBV4-2 and TRBJ2-7, with D possibly being TRBD2 (5 bases). The CDR3 totals 17 residues. The V and J ends lost 8 bases and 2 bases respectively, with 25 bases between them. In germline, CDR1 is LGHNA, CDR2 YNFKEQ. In DNA, the CDR3 is TGTGCCAGCCGAAGGACTTTTCCTGAAGGCGCCACCTACGAGCAGTACTTC. It encodes CASRRTFPEGATYEQYF.

The rearrangement links TRBV6-5 to TRBJ1-4; 8 bases map to TRBD1. The length of the CDR3 is 13 residues. Germline assignment: CDR1 MNHEY and CDR2 SVGAGI. Germline trimming cut 4 bases from V and 10 bases from J; bases unmatched to any gene: 5. In nucleotides, the CDR3 is TGTGCCAGCAGTTGGGGGACAGGAGGAAAACTGTTTTTT. Its translation is CASSWGTGGKLFF.

This chain connects TRBV7-6 to TRBJ2-5, with D perhaps matching TRBD1 (5 bases). CDR3 size: 13 residues. V lost 2 bases and J 4 bases, leaving 8 bases between the germline ends. The V gene's germline CDR1 is SGHVS and CDR2 FNYEAQ. The DNA for the CDR3 is TGTGCCAGCAGCTTACCCACAGGAGAGACCCAGTACTTC. It specifies CASSLPTGETQYF.

The J gene is TRBJ1-4, the V gene TRBV6-4; tentatively, D is TRBD1 (5 bases). CDR3 length: 14 residues. CDR1 MRHNA and CDR2 SNTAGT come from the germline V gene. V gave up 6 bases and J gave up 0 bases, with 8 bases separating them. The CDR3 sequence is CASSPTATNEKLFF. The CDR3 coding sequence is TGTGCCAGCAGCCCGACAGCAACTAATGAAAAACTGTTTTTT.

The V and J genes are TRBV5-4 and TRBJ1-2; maybe TRBD1 (6 bases). The germline V and J ends were trimmed by 7 bases and 5 bases, with 9 bases remaining between them. This CDR3 has 11 residues. Germline lookup yields CDR1 SGHNT and CDR2 YYREEE (reference sequence). This CDR3 reads CASGTPYGYTF. As DNA, the CDR3 is TGTGCCAGCGGGACACCTTATGGCTACACCTTC.

The table lists this clone with a count of one. The chain has TRBV7-2 and TRBJ2-5; 14 bases are a match to TRBD2. The J call may be incorrect, as the DNA end agrees better with TRBJ2-7. This CDR3 is 18 amino acids long. From germline, CDR1 is SGHTA and CDR2 FQGNSA. The CDR3 region has the DNA TGTGCCAGCTGCCAAGGACTAGCGGGGGGACCTAGTTCCTACGAGCAGTACTTC. It is translated as CASCQGLAGGPSSYEQYF.

The genes are TRBV2 and TRBJ2-5; 7 bases align to TRBD1. The V and J ends lost 5 bases and 2 bases, in that order; junction bases with no gene match: 2. The CDR3 spans 13 residues. CDR1 and CDR2 (germline): SNHLY, FYNNEI. The CDR3 DNA follows: TGTGCCAGCAGTCGGGACAGACAAGAGACCCAGTACTTC. Translation gives CASSRDRQETQYF. Combining the CDR3 with reference TRBV2 and TRBJ2-5 gives the whole variable domain EPEVTQTPSHQVTQMGQEVILRCVPISNHLYFYWYRQILGQKVEFLVSFYNNEISEKSEIFDDQFSVERPDGSNFTLKIRSTKLEDSAMYFCASSRDRQETQYFGPGTRLLVL.

The chain combines TRBV9 with TRBJ1-6, with 8 bases matching TRBD1. The CDR3 has 16 residues. Trimming cost V 0 bases and J 5 bases; bases outside gene matches: 4. Germline CDR1 SGDLS, CDR2 YYNGEE. CDR3 residues: CASSVGQGSDNSPLHF. As DNA, the CDR3 is TGTGCCAGCAGCGTAGGACAGGGGAGCGATAATTCACCCCTCCACTTT.

A few counts support this clone. The J gene is TRBJ1-1, the V gene TRBV7-6, with D maybe TRBD1 (6 bases). V was pared by 4 bases and J by 3 bases, with 9 bases between. The germline CDR1 and CDR2 sequences are SGHVS and FNYEAQ. This CDR3 comprises 13 residues. CDR3 nucleotide sequence: TGTGCCAGCAGCTCACAGGGTGACACTGAAGCTTTCTTT. Its translation is CASSSQGDTEAFF.

V is TRBV6-4 and J is TRBJ1-1; tentative D call: TRBD1 (6 bases). In germline, CDR1 is MRHNA, CDR2 SNTAGT. The CDR3 has 14 residues. V was shortened by 4 bases and J by 1 base, with 10 bases between the two germline ends. The CDR3 sequence is CASSAQTGNTEAFF. CDR3 in DNA: TGTGCCAGCAGTGCCCAGACAGGGAACACTGAAGCTTTCTTT.

This chain uses TRBV27 with TRBJ1-4; 8 bases map to TRBD1. Germline V gene data show CDR1 as MNHEY and CDR2 as SMNVEV (reference sequence). The CDR3 consists of 14 residues. The J segment lost 7 bases and the V segment lost 3 bases, leaving 4 bases of the junction unmatched. The CDR3 sequence is CASSFTDRGEKLFF. DNA for the CDR3: TGTGCCAGCAGTTTCACCGACAGGGGTGAAAAACTGTTTTTT.

The V gene is TRBV30, the J gene TRBJ1-2; possible D gene TRBD1, 6 bases. Germline V gene data show CDR1 as GTSNPN and CDR2 as SVGIG (reference sequence). There are 16 residues in the CDR3. V was shortened by 1 base and J by 2 bases, with 17 bases between the two germline ends. CDR3 DNA: TGTGCCTGGAGTGAGTCAGGGGTAATAGTCAACTATGGCTACACCTTC. Translating gives CAWSESGVIVNYGYTF.

The CDR3 nucleotides read TGTGCCAGTAACACCCCCCCAGGGGGTACAGATACGCAGTATTTT. This gives the protein CASNTPPGGTDTQYF. This chain connects TRBV19 to TRBJ2-3; 7 bases are shared with TRBD1. J was trimmed by 3 bases and V by 7 bases; bases with no gene match: 10. The CDR3 is 15 residues long. Germline V gives CDR1 LNHDA, CDR2 SQIVND (reference sequence).

V is TRBV7-9 and J is TRBJ2-1; TRBD2 aligns across 9 bases. This CDR3 spans 13 amino acids. Germline trimming cut 10 bases from V and 5 bases from J; bases unmatched to any gene: 6. CDR1 is SEHNR, CDR2 FQNEAQ, per germline (reference sequence). CDR3 DNA: TGTGCCACCGGGACTAGCTGGCACAATGAGCAGTTCTTC. Its protein is CATGTSWHNEQFF. Using reference TRBV7-9 and TRBJ2-1 for the parts outside the CDR3, the full variable domain is DTGVSQNPRHKITKRGQNVTFRCDPISEHNRLYWYRQTLGQGPEFLTYFQNEAQLEKSRLLSDRFSAERPKGSFSTLEIQRTEQGDSAMYLCATGTSWHNEQFFGPGTRLTVL.

This clone was detected only once. The chain uses TRBV7-8 and TRBJ1-1; D perhaps matches TRBD1 (5 bases). The CDR3 runs to 17 residues. The germline V gene has CDR1 SGHVS and CDR2 FQNEAQ. Trimming took 2 bases from V and 1 from J, leaving 17 bases between them. CDR3 loop: CASSLRGGLGRNTEAFF. CDR3 coding DNA: TGTGCCAGCAGCTTAAGGGGAGGGTTGGGGAGGAACACTGAAGCTTTCTTT.